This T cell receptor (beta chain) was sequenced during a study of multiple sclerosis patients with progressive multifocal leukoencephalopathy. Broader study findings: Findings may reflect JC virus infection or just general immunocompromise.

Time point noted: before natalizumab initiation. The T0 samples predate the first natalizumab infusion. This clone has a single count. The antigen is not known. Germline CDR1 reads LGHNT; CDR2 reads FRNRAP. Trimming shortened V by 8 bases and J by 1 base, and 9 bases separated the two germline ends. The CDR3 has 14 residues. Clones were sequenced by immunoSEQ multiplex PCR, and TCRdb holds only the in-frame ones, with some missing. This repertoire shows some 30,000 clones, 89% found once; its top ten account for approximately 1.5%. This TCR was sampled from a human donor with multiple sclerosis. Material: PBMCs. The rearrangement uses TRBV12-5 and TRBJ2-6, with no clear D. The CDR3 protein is CASTFASGANVLTF. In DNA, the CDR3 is TGTGCTAGTACGTTCGCGTCTGGGGCCAACGTCCTGACTTTC. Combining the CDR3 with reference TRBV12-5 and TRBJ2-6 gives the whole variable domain DARVTQTPRHKVTEMGQEVTMRCQPILGHNTVFWYRQTMMQGLELLAYFRNRAPLDDSGMPKDRFSAEMPDATLATLKIQPSEPRDSAVYFCASTFASGANVLTFGAGSRLTVL.